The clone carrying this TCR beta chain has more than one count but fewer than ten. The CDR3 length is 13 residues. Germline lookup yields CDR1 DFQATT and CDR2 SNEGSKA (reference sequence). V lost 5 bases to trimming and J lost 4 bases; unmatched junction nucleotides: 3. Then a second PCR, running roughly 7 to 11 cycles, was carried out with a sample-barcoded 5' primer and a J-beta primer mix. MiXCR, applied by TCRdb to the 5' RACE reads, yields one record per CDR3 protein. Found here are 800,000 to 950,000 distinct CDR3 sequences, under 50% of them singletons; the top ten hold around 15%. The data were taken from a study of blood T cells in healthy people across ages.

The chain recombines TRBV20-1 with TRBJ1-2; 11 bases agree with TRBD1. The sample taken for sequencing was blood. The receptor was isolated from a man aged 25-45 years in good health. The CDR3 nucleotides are TGCAGTGCTCACGGGACAGGGGGCTATGGCTACACCTTC. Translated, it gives CSAHGTGGYGYTF.